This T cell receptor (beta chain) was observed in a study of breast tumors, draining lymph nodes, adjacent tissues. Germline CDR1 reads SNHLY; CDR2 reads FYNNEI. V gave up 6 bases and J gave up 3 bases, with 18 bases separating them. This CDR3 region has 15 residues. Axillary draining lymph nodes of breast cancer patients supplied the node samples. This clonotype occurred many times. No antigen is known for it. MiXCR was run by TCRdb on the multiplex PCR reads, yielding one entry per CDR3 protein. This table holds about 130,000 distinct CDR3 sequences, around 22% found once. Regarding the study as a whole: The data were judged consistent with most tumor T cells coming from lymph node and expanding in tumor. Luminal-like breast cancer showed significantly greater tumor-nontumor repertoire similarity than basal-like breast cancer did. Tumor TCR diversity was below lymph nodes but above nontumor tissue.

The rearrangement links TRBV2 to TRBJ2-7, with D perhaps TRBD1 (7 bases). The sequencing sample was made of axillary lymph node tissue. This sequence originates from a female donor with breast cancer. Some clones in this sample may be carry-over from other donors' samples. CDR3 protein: CASRDYRGSDYEQYF. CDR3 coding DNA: TGTGCCAGCAGGGACTACAGGGGTTCAGACTACGAGCAGTACTTC.